This TCR beta chain originates from a study of blood T cell repertoires in COVID-19. In the study overall: Spain, Italy and the United States supplied samples that represented acute and convalescent COVID-19. PBMCs, B-cell-depleted T cells, or T cells provided the cDNA or gDNA that made up the material.

Source study methods: Amplifying reference gene primers gave estimates of nucleated cell counts. Repertoires were generated with immunoSEQ multiplex PCR, while TCRdb's copy carries only in-frame clones and drops some. That table furnishes V, J and clone size, whereas the DNA furnished D and trimming. Among some 110,000 clones listed, 82% were seen once. Per germline, CDR1 SGHNT and CDR2 YYREEE (reference sequence). This CDR3 is 16 amino acids long. J was trimmed by 7 bases and V by 1 base; bases with no gene match: 11. The clonotype comes from a woman in her 70s with acute or convalescent COVID-19. Input material: peripheral blood. The chain uses TRBV5-4 and TRBJ2-1; 7 bases line up with TRBD2. DNA of the CDR3: TGTGCCAGCAGCTTGCAGGAGTGGTGGGGGGGGAATGAGCAGTTCTTC. Encoded protein: CASSLQEWWGGNEQFF.